Sequencing of this T cell receptor (beta chain) was carried out in a study of T cell responses to AZD1222 COVID-19 vaccine. The CDR3 runs to 17 residues. Germline V gene lookup returns CDR1 SGHNT and CDR2 YYREEE (reference sequence). V dropped 0 bases and J dropped 5; count of bases not matched to a gene: 7. The table came from immunoSEQ multiplex PCR; TCRdb's copy has only in-frame clones and leaves some out. Altogether 50,000 to 75,000 clones are present, approximately 89% being singletons, with the ten largest covering over 5%. This receptor was taken from an adult who received the AZD1222 COVID-19 vaccine. The V gene is TRBV5-4, the J gene TRBJ2-3; 12 bases fit TRBD2. The sequences come from peripheral blood, collected 28 days after the second AZD1222 dose. This CDR3 reads CASSLGLAGGQGDTQYF. The CDR3 region has the DNA TGTGCCAGCAGCTTGGGGCTAGCGGGGGGGCAAGGAGATACGCAGTATTTT.